Listed here are 18 T cell receptor beta chains from one sample, sequenced in a study of cytomegalovirus exposure and HLA in healthy donors. PCR was performed using 60 Vbeta and 13 Jbeta primers. Assay: immunoSEQ multiplex PCR; the TCRdb copy retains only in-frame clones and omits some. The repertoire holds 280,000 or so clones, with around 90% as singletons. The sequenced material came from PBMCs. Source of these receptors: a young woman in good health and CMV-seronegative.

The chain employs TRBV19 and TRBJ1-1, with D maybe TRBD1 (5 bases). Germline loops: CDR1 LNHDA, CDR2 SQIVND (reference sequence). With 6 bases removed from V and 2 bases from J, the gap between germline ends came to 13 bases. The CDR3 runs 14 residues. CDR3 residues: CASRGPISNTEAFF. In DNA, the CDR3 is TGTGCCAGTAGGGGGCCCATTTCCAACACTGAAGCTTTCTTT. The full variable domain, in which reference TRBV19 and TRBJ1-1 provide the parts outside the CDR3, is DGGITQSPKYLFRKEGQNVTLSCEQNLNHDAMYWYRQDPGQGLRLIYYSQIVNDFQKGDIAEGYSVSREKKESFPLTVTSAQKNPTAFYLCASRGPISNTEAFFGQGTRLTVV.

The V call is TRBV2, the J call TRBJ2-5; 7 nucleotides match TRBD2. The junction had 7 bases not matched to a gene; V was cut back by 7 bases and J by 2 bases. The length of the CDR3 is 14 residues. Germline V gene data show CDR1 as SNHLY and CDR2 as FYNNEI. The CDR3 spells CASILARDQETQYF. The CDR3, as DNA: TGTGCCAGCATACTAGCGAGAGATCAAGAGACCCAGTACTTC.

This rearrangement joins TRBV18 to TRBJ1-2; TRBD1 might be the D (6 bases). V was clipped by 2 bases and J by 8 bases, with 9 bases between them. Germline CDR1 is KGHSH and CDR2 is LQKENI. This CDR3 is 12 amino acids long. The CDR3 bases are TGTGCCAGCTCACCATCTCAGGGGGGCTACACCTTC. It codes for CASSPSQGGYTF.

Notes on this clone: Other DNA sequences of this sample code for an identical CDR3. The chain carries TRBV7-6 and TRBJ2-1; D remains ambiguous. Germline loops: CDR1 SGHVS, CDR2 FNYEAQ. V lost 1 base and J lost 7, with 11 bases in between. The CDR3 is 14 amino acids. The CDR3 spells CASSLGGLYNEQFF. CDR3 in DNA: TGTGCCAGCAGCTTAGGAGGCCTGTATAATGAGCAGTTCTTC. The entire variable domain, with the rest obtained from reference TRBV7-6 and TRBJ2-1, is as follows: GAGVSQSPRYKVTKRGQDVALRCDPISGHVSLYWYRQALGQGPEFLTYFNYEAQQDKSGLPNDRFSAERPEGSISTLTIQRTEQRDSAMYRCASSLGGLYNEQFFGPGTRLTVL.

The V call is TRBV6-5, the J call TRBJ2-5; 7 positions agree with TRBD1. This CDR3 region has 15 residues. Germline V gives CDR1 MNHEY, CDR2 SVGAGI. After removal of 2 bases from V and 1 base from J, the junction contained 4 bases not matched to a gene. The CDR3 loop reads CASSYEGASQETQYF. The CDR3, as DNA: TGTGCCAGCAGTTACGAGGGGGCATCCCAAGAGACCCAGTACTTC.

The chain is built from TRBV25-1 and TRBJ1-2, with a tentative D call TRBD1 (5 bases). The CDR3 is 16 amino acids. Trimming stripped 6 bases from V and 0 bases from J, with 17 bases between. The germline V gene has CDR1 MGHDK and CDR2 SYGVNS. The CDR3 DNA sequence: TGTGCCAGCAGCGCCGGCGCAGGGCTCCCTAACTATGGCTACACCTTC. Protein sequence: CASSAGAGLPNYGYTF.

J is TRBJ1-1 and V is TRBV2; a weak D match, TRBD1 (5 bases). CDR1 and CDR2 (germline): SNHLY, FYNNEI. The germline V and J ends were trimmed by 8 bases and 5 bases, with 15 bases remaining between them. The CDR3 spans 13 residues. The CDR3 here is CASLYGGGTEAFF. Here the CDR3 DNA reads TGTGCCAGCCTGTATGGGGGAGGGACTGAAGCTTTCTTT.

The rearrangement uses TRBV2 and TRBJ1-5; D possibly corresponds to TRBD1 (5 bases). Germline CDR1 SNHLY, CDR2 FYNNEI. The CDR3 extends over 14 amino acids. V lost 6 bases to trimming and J lost 3 bases, with 12 bases between them. CDR3 bases: TGTGCCAGCAGCGGACAACGGATCAATCAGCCCCAGCATTTT. This encodes CASSGQRINQPQHF. The complete variable domain, with remaining parts taken from reference TRBV2 and TRBJ1-5, reads EPEVTQTPSHQVTQMGQEVILRCVPISNHLYFYWYRQILGQKVEFLVSFYNNEISEKSEIFDDQFSVERPDGSNFTLKIRSTKLEDSAMYFCASSGQRINQPQHFGDGTRLSIL.

The chain is built from TRBV7-3 and TRBJ1-2; 9 bases align to TRBD1. This CDR3 has 14 residues. Looked up from germline, CDR1 is SGHTA and CDR2 is FQGTGA. With 4 bases clipped from V and 7 bases from J, the junction kept 7 bases outside the gene matches. CDR3 nucleotides: TGTGCCAGCAGCTCAACAGGGGGCGCCGGTGGCTACACCTTC. This encodes CASSSTGGAGGYTF.

The J gene is TRBJ1-6, the V gene TRBV6-1, with a weak D call TRBD1 (5 bases). In germline, CDR1 is MNHNS, CDR2 SASEGT. Between the trimmed V and J ends, which lost 5 bases and 6 bases, there was a span of 14 bases. The CDR3 spans 15 residues. CDR3 protein: CASSSDSSSNSPLHF. DNA for the CDR3: TGTGCCAGCAGTTCCGACAGCAGCAGTAATTCACCCCTCCACTTT.

The J gene is TRBJ2-5, the V gene TRBV7-9, with TRBD2 matching over 10 bases. This CDR3 contains 14 residues. After removal of 5 bases from V and 5 bases from J, the junction contained 5 bases not matched to a gene. The germline gives CDR1 SEHNR, CDR2 FQNEAQ (reference sequence). CDR3 DNA sequence: TGTGCCAGCAGCGCCCGGACTAGCGGTGAGACCCAGTACTTC. It specifies CASSARTSGETQYF.

V gene TRBV13 combines with J gene TRBJ2-1; D gene ambiguous. The CDR3 loop spans 16 amino acids. CDR1 and CDR2 from the germline V gene are PRHDT and FYEKMQ (reference sequence). Trimming stripped 1 base from V and 5 bases from J, with 15 bases between. The CDR3 region has the DNA TGTGCCAGCAGCTTAGTTGAACTAAAGCGACACAATGAGCAGTTCTTC. It is translated as CASSLVELKRHNEQFF.

The genes are TRBV9 and TRBJ2-6; D is uncertain. The CDR3 covers 14 residues. The V gene's germline CDR1 is SGDLS and CDR2 YYNGEE. V was pared by 3 bases and J by 3 bases, with 7 bases between. CDR3 bases: TGTGCCAGCAGCGGGGCTTATGGGGCCAACGTCCTGACTTTC. It yields the protein CASSGAYGANVLTF.

The rearrangement uses TRBV5-4 and TRBJ1-1; D is undetermined. This CDR3 is built from 17 residues. The germline CDR1 and CDR2 sequences are SGHNT and YYREEE (reference sequence). Between the trimmed V and J ends, which lost 4 bases and 0 bases, there was a span of 19 bases. The CDR3 is CASSPPFGGSLNTEAFF. The CDR3 DNA follows: TGTGCCAGCAGCCCCCCATTTGGCGGCAGCCTGAACACTGAAGCTTTCTTT.

The chain couples TRBV7-8 to TRBJ1-1; 10 bases fit TRBD1. Germline CDR1 reads SGHVS; CDR2 reads FQNEAQ. This CDR3 spans 15 amino acids. V was clipped by 7 bases and J by 5 bases; unmatched bases: 10. The CDR3 coding sequence is TGTGCCAGCACAGAACCGGGACAGGGGAAAACTGAAGCTTTCTTT. It codes for CASTEPGQGKTEAFF.

The V gene is TRBV6-5, the J gene TRBJ1-2, with a weak D call TRBD1 (6 bases). The length of the CDR3 is 13 residues. Trimming shortened V by 4 bases and J by 4 bases, and 10 bases separated the two germline ends. CDR1 and CDR2 (germline): MNHEY, SVGAGI. CDR3 region: CASSSGEGYGYTF. CDR3 DNA sequence: TGTGCCAGCAGTTCAGGGGAGGGCTATGGCTACACCTTC.

This rearrangement joins TRBV2 to TRBJ1-3; 8 bases are shared with TRBD1. This CDR3 spans 15 amino acids. Germline CDR1 reads SNHLY; CDR2 reads FYNNEI. The junction had 14 bases not matched to a gene; V was cut back by 6 bases and J by 10 bases. The CDR3 reads CASSVGQGRPPTIYF. The CDR3 DNA sequence: TGTGCCAGCAGCGTAGGACAGGGAAGACCTCCAACCATATATTTT.

The J gene is TRBJ1-2, the V gene TRBV13; TRBD1 agrees at 10 bases. Germline-derived CDR1 and CDR2 are PRHDT and FYEKMQ (reference sequence). The CDR3 contains 17 residues. The ends lost 0 bases at V and 5 bases at J; junction bases unmatched: 9. The CDR3: CASSLGTGGPFPYGYTF. The DNA of the CDR3 is TGTGCCAGCAGCTTAGGGACAGGGGGCCCATTCCCATATGGCTACACCTTC.